Here is one TCR beta chain with its context. What it recognizes is unknown. Genomic DNA belonging to each subset was distributed in equal measure over several immunoSEQ plates. It was approximately 280 ng DNA, roughly 30,000 T cell genomes, that went into each replicate PCR of unsorted PBMC. Assay used: immunoSEQ multiplex PCR; TCRdb lists only in-frame clones, some missing. The sample comprises about 490,000 clones, about 82% of which are singletons, and 10% to 15% rests with the top ten. V lost 6 bases, J lost 4 bases, and 7 bases stayed unmatched. The CDR3 sequence is 15 residues long. CDR1 and CDR2 (germline): MNHEY, SVGAGI. This entry is derived from a study of shared clonotypes between healthy human individuals. Study-level results: Sampling included only blood; tissue repertoires likely differ. Represented diversity, genetic and exposure-history alike, was limited by few donors.

This chain uses TRBV6-5 with TRBJ2-7; 12 bases are shared with TRBD1. Source material: PBMCs. The receptor comes from a woman between 35 and 50 years old in good health. Some clones in this sample may be carry-over from other donors' samples. Here the CDR3 DNA reads TGTGCCAGCAGCGAGGGGACAGGGGGCGCTTACGAGCAGTACTTC. Its protein is CASSEGTGGAYEQYF.